This section outlines one T cell receptor beta chain sequence together with its context. The sample originates from a study of blood T cell repertoires in COVID-19. Across the whole study: PBMCs, B-cell-depleted T cells, or T cells were the source of the cDNA or gDNA that made up the material.

The CDR3 totals 15 residues. Clones were read by immunoSEQ multiplex PCR, and TCRdb kept only the in-frame ones, dropping some. This sample has around 230,000 clones, with around 78% found just once. Source material: peripheral blood. The gene calls are TRBV21-1 and TRBJ1-1. TRBV21-1 is deemed a pseudogene. The source of this sequence is a woman aged 70-85 years with active or convalescent COVID-19. Written as DNA, the CDR3 is TGTGCCAGCACCCTGAGGAGGTCGAGCGGCACTGAAGCTTTCTTT. Translation gives CASTLRRSSGTEAFF.